Listed below are T cell receptor beta chains from one sample, sequenced in a study of cytomegalovirus exposure and HLA in healthy donors. TCRdb's copy holds only in-frame clones and misses some; the assay was immunoSEQ multiplex PCR. The sample yields approximately 160,000 clones, roughly 79% seen once. The sequencing input was PBMCs. Receptors originate from a woman aged 40 to 50 in good health and CMV-seronegative. Each CDR3 is given with its conserved first and last residue. Fields, in order: D gene, J gene, V gene, CDR3 length, clone size, CDR3 DNA, CDR3 protein. The D gene is left open where the match is weak. Only some rows state a clone size, as once, few, many or a class for expanded clones.

TRBD2 | TRBJ2-5 | TRBV6-5 | 15 | NA | TGTGCCAGCAGTTCGACGACTAGCCGGGGAGAGACCCAGTACTTC | CASSSTTSRGETQYF
NA | TRBJ2-3 | TRBV11-1 | 15 | once | TGTGCCAGCAGCTTAGGGCAACAGAGCACAGATACGCAGTATTTT | CASSLGQQSTDTQYF
TRBD1 | TRBJ1-1 | TRBV30 | 16 | NA | TGTGCCTGGAGTGTAAAGTCGGGACAGGGGAACACTGAAGCTTTCTTT | CAWSVKSGQGNTEAFF
NA | TRBJ1-4 | TRBV13 | 15 | NA | TGTGCCAGCAGCTGGGGGACAAACGCTAATGAAAAACTGTTTTTT | CASSWGTNANEKLFF
NA | TRBJ1-2 | TRBV6-5 | 15 | once | TGTGCCAGCAGTCCCTCGGGGGAAGCTAACTATGGCTACACCTTC | CASSPSGEANYGYTF
NA | TRBJ2-7 | TRBV9 | 16 | few | TGTGCCAGCAGCCCCAGCGGGTGGCAGGAGTCCTACGAGCAGTACTTC | CASSPSGWQESYEQYF
TRBD2 | TRBJ2-1 | TRBV5-4 | 17 | NA | TGTGCCAGCAGCTTAGGGGCTAGCGGAGCTGGGCTAGATGAGCAGTTCTTC | CASSLGASGAGLDEQFF
TRBD1 | TRBJ1-1 | TRBV5-1 | 17 | NA | TGCGCCAGCAGCTCCCCAGGGGGTCTGAACCGGAACACTGAAGCTTTCTTT | CASSSPGGLNRNTEAFF
NA | TRBJ2-2 | TRBV29-1 | 13 | NA | TGCAGCGTTGAAGATCGGGAGATCGGGGAGCTGTTTTTT | CSVEDREIGELFF
TRBD2 | TRBJ2-7 | TRBV28 | 18 | NA | TGTGCCAGCTTTTCTACCGGGACTAGCGGCCCGGGAGGCTACGAGCAGTACTTC | CASFSTGTSGPGGYEQYF
TRBD2 | TRBJ2-1 | TRBV11-1 | 15 | NA | TGTGCCAGCAGCTTAGTTTCGCTAGCGGACAATGAGCAGTTCTTC | CASSLVSLADNEQFF
TRBD1 | TRBJ2-5 | TRBV7-3 | 17 | few | TGTGCCAGCAGCTTAGGGTGGAGCGGGACAGGGAGAGAGACCCAGTACTTC | CASSLGWSGTGRETQYF
TRBD2 | TRBJ2-7 | TRBV4-1 | 16 | NA | TGCGCCAGCAGCCAAGAGGCCAGCGGGAGCTCCTACGAGCAGTACTTC | CASSQEASGSSYEQYF
TRBD2 | TRBJ2-2 | TRBV29-1 | 15 | once | TGCAGCGTCTCGAGGACTAGCCAAAACACCGGGGAGCTGTTTTTT | CSVSRTSQNTGELFF
TRBD2 | TRBJ2-7 | TRBV27 | 15 | NA | TGTGCCAGCAGGGGATGGAGCGGGGGAGCCTACGAGCAGTACTTC | CASRGWSGGAYEQYF
NA | TRBJ2-7 | TRBV7-2 | 14 | NA | TGTGCCAGCAGCCCAGGGGGAGGCTCCTACGAGCAGTACTTC | CASSPGGGSYEQYF
NA | TRBJ2-7 | TRBV2 | 12 | NA | TGTGCCAGCAAAGGACAGACCTACGAGCAGTACTTC | CASKGQTYEQYF
NA | TRBJ1-5 | TRBV28 | 15 | NA | TGTGCCAGCAGTTTAGGGGGGGTGCTCAATCAGCCCCAGCATTTT | CASSLGGVLNQPQHF
NA | TRBJ2-3 | TRBV27 | 14 | few | TGTGCCAGCAGTTTAAGAGCCATCACAGATACGCAGTATTTT | CASSLRAITDTQYF
TRBD2 | TRBJ2-5 | TRBV11-3 | 17 | NA | TGTGCCAGCAGCTCGGGACTAGTGGTGGGGTACCAAGAGACCCAGTACTTC | CASSSGLVVGYQETQYF
TRBD2 | TRBJ2-1 | TRBV6-1 | 15 | NA | TGTGCCAGCAGTGGAGCGGGAGCGACCTACAATGAGCAGTTCTTC | CASSGAGATYNEQFF
TRBD2 | TRBJ2-7 | TRBV7-9 | 16 | NA | TGTGCCAGCAGACTCGCACTAGCGGGAGGGGCCCACGAGCAGTACTTC | CASRLALAGGAHEQYF
NA | TRBJ2-1 | TRBV4-1 | 16 | NA | TGCGCCAGCAGCCAAGACGAGTATCTTCAAAATGCTGAGCAGTTCTTC | CASSQDEYLQNAEQFF
TRBD2 | TRBJ2-7 | TRBV25-1 | 16 | once | TGTGCCAGCAGTGCTGGGACTAGCGGGATAATATACGAGCAGTACTTC | CASSAGTSGIIYEQYF
NA | TRBJ2-2 | TRBV5-5 | 15 | NA | TGTGCCAGCAGCTTCGGGGAACTCATCACCGGGGAGCTGTTTTTT | CASSFGELITGELFF
NA | TRBJ1-1 | TRBV11-2 | 19 | NA | TGTGCCAGCAGCTCACAAGGGGTTGCGCAGCATGGAAGGGGAACTGAAGCTTTCTTT | CASSSQGVAQHGRGTEAFF
NA | TRBJ1-5 | TRBV6-1 | 13 | NA | TGTGCCAGCAGCGGACACCCAATTGAGCCCCAGCATTTT | CASSGHPIEPQHF
TRBD1 | TRBJ1-1 | TRBV18 | 17 | NA | TGTGCCAGCTCACCAACGGGACAGGGGGCCGGGAACACTGAAGCTTTCTTT | CASSPTGQGAGNTEAFF
TRBD2 | TRBJ2-2 | TRBV9 | 18 | NA | TGTGCCAGCAGCGTAGAGGGACTAGCGGGAGTAGGGGGCGGGGAGCTGTTTTTT | CASSVEGLAGVGGGELFF
NA | TRBJ1-1 | TRBV30 | 13 | few | TGTGCCTGGATCGTAAGGGGCCAGAAAGAAGCTTTCTTT | CAWIVRGQKEAFF
NA | TRBJ1-1 | TRBV5-6 | 15 | once | TGTGCCAGCAGCTTGGTAGATTCCATGAACACTGAAGCTTTCTTT | CASSLVDSMNTEAFF
NA | TRBJ2-7 | TRBV10-3 | 12 | few | TGTGCCACACGGGAGAACGCCTACGAGCAGTACTTC | CATRENAYEQYF
TRBD2 | TRBJ2-1 | TRBV29-1 | 13 | NA | TGCAGCGTTGGGAGCGGGATGTGGAATGAGCAGTTCTTC | CSVGSGMWNEQFF
TRBD2 | TRBJ2-7 | TRBV30 | 16 | NA | TGTGCCTCCCTCCTACTTAGCGGGAGGGCCGCCTACGAGCAGTACTTC | CASLLLSGRAAYEQYF
TRBD2 | TRBJ2-1 | TRBV19 | 17 | NA | TGTGCCAGTAGTATAGAAGTGAACCAGCGGGAGGGCGTTGAGCAGTTCTTC | CASSIEVNQREGVEQFF
NA | TRBJ2-7 | TRBV6-6 | 15 | NA | TGTGCCAGCAGACCTCAGGGTACATCTTTCTACGAGCAGTACTTC | CASRPQGTSFYEQYF
NA | TRBJ1-2 | TRBV7-9 | 13 | NA | TGTGCCAGCCAACAGGGAGAATTCTATGGCTACACCTTC | CASQQGEFYGYTF
TRBD2 | TRBJ2-1 | TRBV5-5 | 16 | NA | TGTGCCAGCAGCTTCCGGACTAGCGGGAGCACAGATGAGCAGTTCTTC | CASSFRTSGSTDEQFF
NA | TRBJ1-1 | TRBV10-2 | 14 | NA | TGCGCCAGCAGTGATACTGGTACGAACACTGAAGCTTTCTTT | CASSDTGTNTEAFF
NA | TRBJ2-7 | TRBV5-4 | 14 | NA | TGTGCCAGCAGCTTGGGCAGGGGTTCTGGCGAGCAGTACTTC | CASSLGRGSGEQYF
NA | TRBJ2-2 | TRBV19 | 19 | NA | TGTGCCAGCAGAGACTCAGACAGATCCAGTCCCAAGAACACCGGGGAGCTGTTTTTT | CASRDSDRSSPKNTGELFF
TRBD2 | TRBJ2-1 | TRBV4-1 | 16 | NA | TGCGCCAGCAGCCAAGCTAGCGGGACCACCTACAATGAGCAGTTCTTC | CASSQASGTTYNEQFF
NA | TRBJ1-5 | TRBV7-9 | 14 | few | TGTGCCAGCAGCTTAGGACAGGATGGTCAGCCCCAGCATTTT | CASSLGQDGQPQHF
NA | TRBJ2-1 | TRBV6-5 | 12 | NA | TGTGCCAGCAGTTACGCTGGAGGGGATGAGTTCTTC | CASSYAGGDEFF
TRBD2 | TRBJ2-1 | TRBV7-9 | 16 | NA | TGTGCCAGCAGCCCGGACGGCCCTAGCGGGAGGGATGAGCAGTTCTTC | CASSPDGPSGRDEQFF
NA | TRBJ1-4 | TRBV18 | 12 | NA | TGTGCCAGCTCACCCTCTAATGAAAAACTGTTTTTT | CASSPSNEKLFF
TRBD2 | TRBJ2-1 | TRBV2 | 14 | NA | TGTGCCAGTAGCCCGGGGGGGGGAGGCAATGAGCAGTTCTTC | CASSPGGGGNEQFF
TRBD2 | TRBJ2-2 | TRBV7-6 | 20 | NA | TGTGCCAGCAGCCCCCGGGGGGTCGGACTAGCGGGAGGGGACACCGGGGAGCTGTTTTTT | CASSPRGVGLAGGDTGELFF